Sequencing of this T cell receptor (beta chain) was carried out in a study of shared clonotypes between healthy human individuals. With regard to this clone: Within the sample, other DNA sequences also encode this same CDR3.

The method was immunoSEQ multiplex PCR; TCRdb's version includes in-frame clones alone and lacks a portion of them. The sample has around 2.5 million clones, 93% seen once. Sequenced input: naive CD4+ T cells from PBMCs. Stated subset: CD45RA+ positively selected. This sequence was found in a young man in good health. Some clones in this sample may be carry-over from other donors' samples.

CDR3 protein: CASSLAGGPYEQYF. CDR3 nucleotide sequence: TGCGCCAGCAGCTTAGCGGGAGGGCCCTACGAGCAGTACTTC. The chain joins TRBV5-1 to TRBJ2-7; TRBD2 agrees at 10 bases. Trimming took 2 bases from V and 2 from J; bases not matched to a gene: 1. The CDR3 consists of 14 residues. The germline V gene encodes CDR1 SGHRS and CDR2 YFSETQ.